These 26 T cell receptor beta chains share one sample of origin, sequenced in a study of T-cell memory formation after mild COVID-19. A single record per CDR3 protein comes from TCRdb applying MiXCR to the 5' RACE reads. The table has 250,000 to 350,000 distinct CDR3 sequences, roughly 17% seen once; the top ten hold less than 30%. The material sequenced was PBMCs or a T cell subset sorted from them (not recorded which). Source of these receptors: a man aged 18 to 29 who had mild COVID-19 (a few samples of this study predate the infection). Cell type and time point are not known.

The V gene is TRBV20-1, the J gene TRBJ2-5, with TRBD2 as a possible D gene (5 bases). Germline lookup yields CDR1 DFQATT and CDR2 SNEGSKA (reference sequence). V was pared by 3 bases and J by 4 bases, with 12 bases between. The CDR3 contains 13 residues. The DNA of the CDR3 is TGCAGTGCTAGGGGAGATAGACGAGAGACCCAGTACTTC. This codes for CSARGDRRETQYF.

The chain has TRBV4-1 and TRBJ2-3, with TRBD1 identical over 9 bases. Per germline, CDR1 MGHRA and CDR2 YSYEKL. V dropped 4 bases and J dropped 6; count of bases not matched to a gene: 8. The CDR3 extends over 15 amino acids. This CDR3 is CASSPRTGVRDTQYF. The DNA of the CDR3 is TGCGCCAGCAGCCCCCGGACAGGGGTAAGGGATACGCAGTATTTT.

This clonotype was detected many times. This chain links TRBV5-1 with TRBJ2-4; 8 nucleotides match TRBD1. V was pared by 1 base and J by 8 bases, with 5 bases of the junction left unmatched. This CDR3 has 14 residues. The germline V gene has CDR1 SGHRS and CDR2 YFSETQ. CDR3 nucleotides: TGCGCCAGCAGCTTGCCGACAGGGGATCACATTCAGTACTTC. Residues: CASSLPTGDHIQYF.

Only a few counts were recorded for this clonotype. The rearrangement links TRBV5-1 to TRBJ1-4; D is possibly TRBD1 (5 bases). The CDR3 contains 15 residues. Germline loops: CDR1 SGHRS, CDR2 YFSETQ. Trimming removed 3 bases at V and 2 bases at J, with 11 bases between. CDR3 sequence: CASSWGNWTNEKLFF. Here the CDR3 DNA reads TGCGCCAGCAGCTGGGGGAATTGGACTAATGAAAAACTGTTTTTT.

This clonotype was detected only a few times. V gene TRBV11-2 combines with J gene TRBJ2-7; no reliable D call. Trimming took 4 bases from V and 4 from J, leaving 14 bases between them. In germline, CDR1 is SGHAT, CDR2 FQNNGV. The CDR3 spans 14 residues. The CDR3 sequence is CASSSSEKPYEQYF. The CDR3 nucleotides read TGTGCCAGCAGCTCCTCAGAAAAACCATACGAGCAGTACTTC. Complete variable domain (other parts from reference TRBV11-2 and TRBJ2-7): EAGVAQSPRYKIIEKRQSVAFWCNPISGHATLYWYQQILGQGPKLLIQFQNNGVVDDSQLPKDRFSAERLKGVDSTLKIQPAKLEDSAVYLCASSSSEKPYEQYFGPGTRLTVT.

This chain joins TRBV4-1 and TRBJ1-2; D unclear. CDR1 MGHRA and CDR2 YSYEKL come from the germline V gene. The CDR3 runs to 14 residues. V gave up 0 bases and J gave up 4 bases, with 9 bases separating them. DNA for the CDR3: TGCGCCAGCAGCCAAGACCCATCCACCTATGGCTACACCTTC. Amino acids: CASSQDPSTYGYTF.

This clonotype showed up just a few times. This chain links TRBV7-3 with TRBJ1-6; D gene uncertain. The CDR3 length is 13 residues. Looked up from germline, CDR1 is SGHTA and CDR2 is FQGTGA. V was clipped by 2 bases and J by 8 bases, with 7 bases between them. The CDR3 DNA sequence: TGTGCCAGCAGCTTAGGCGTCTATTCACCCCTCCACTTT. It translates to CASSLGVYSPLHF. The variable domain in full, completed from reference TRBV7-3 and TRBJ1-6, reads GAGVSQTPSNKVTEKGKYVELRCDPISGHTALYWYRQSLGQGPEFLIYFQGTGAADDSGLPNDRFFAVRPEGSVSTLKIQRTERGDSAVYLCASSLGVYSPLHFGNGTRLTVT.

This clonotype was recorded many times. The genes are TRBV5-1 and TRBJ2-1, with TRBD2 identical over 7 bases. V shed 1 base and J 9 bases; nucleotides not matched to a gene: 1. Germline-derived CDR1 and CDR2 are SGHRS and YFSETQ. This CDR3 is built from 12 residues. This CDR3 is CASSLTSAEQFF. CDR3 DNA sequence: TGCGCCAGCAGCTTGACTAGCGCTGAGCAGTTCTTC.

This clonotype was detected many times. The chain uses TRBV20-1 and TRBJ2-3, with TRBD2 matching over 10 bases. Germline CDR1 DFQATT, CDR2 SNEGSKA (reference sequence). The CDR3 is 15 amino acids. V lost 6 bases and J lost 6; bases outside the gene matches: 12. The CDR3 reads CSAPTASGGGDTQYF. In nucleotides, the CDR3 is TGCAGTGCCCCCACGGCTAGCGGGGGCGGCGATACGCAGTATTTT.

Here the CDR3 reads CASSSTGQGLYEQYV. As DNA, the CDR3 is TGTGCCAGCAGTTCAACGGGACAGGGGCTATACGAGCAGTACGTC. The chain couples TRBV28 to TRBJ2-7, with 10 bases aligning to TRBD1. V was pared by 4 bases and J by 4 bases, with 7 bases of the junction left unmatched. The CDR3 contains 15 residues. From germline, CDR1 is MDHEN and CDR2 SYDVKM.

This clonotype showed up many times. This chain joins TRBV7-2 and TRBJ2-1; 10 nucleotides agree with TRBD2. The germline gives CDR1 SGHTA, CDR2 FQGNSA. The CDR3 consists of 15 residues. With V trimmed by 5 bases and J by 6 bases, 7 bases remained unmatched. CDR3 loop: CASSQGLAGANEQFF. Written as DNA, the CDR3 is TGTGCCAGCAGCCAAGGCCTAGCGGGGGCCAATGAGCAGTTCTTC.

The V call is TRBV9, the J call TRBJ1-1, with 11 bases lining up with TRBD1. CDR3 length: 17 amino acids. Losses at the gene ends were 3 bases for V and 5 bases for J; bases not matched to a gene: 12. CDR1 is SGDLS and CDR2 is YYNGEE in the germline V gene. The CDR3 is CASSDGQGALVGTEAFF. CDR3 coding DNA: TGTGCCAGCAGCGATGGACAGGGGGCTTTAGTAGGGACTGAAGCTTTCTTT.

For the CDR3, the DNA is TGTGCCACCAGCAGAGAGGCGGGGGCTAGGGAGCAGTACTTC. This translates into CATSREAGAREQYF. V usage is TRBV15 and J usage is TRBJ2-7; perhaps TRBD2 as D (7 bases). The CDR3 has 14 amino acids. Trimming removed 0 bases from V and 7 bases from J, with 13 bases in between. Per germline, CDR1 LNHNV and CDR2 YYDKDF (reference sequence).

In this sample, this clonotype turned up a few times. V usage is TRBV6-5 and J usage is TRBJ1-1; D may be TRBD1 (6 bases). Trimming removed 0 bases from V and 0 bases from J, with 11 bases in between. The CDR3 extends over 16 amino acids. The germline V gene encodes CDR1 MNHEY and CDR2 SVGAGI. CDR3 sequence (DNA): TGTGCCAGCAGTTACTCGACAGGTCTCATGAACACTGAAGCTTTCTTT. This codes for CASSYSTGLMNTEAFF.

This rearrangement joins TRBV9 to TRBJ1-1; D call uncertain. The CDR3 runs 15 residues. V lost 0 bases, J lost 1 base, and 10 bases lay in between. In germline, CDR1 is SGDLS, CDR2 YYNGEE. The CDR3 DNA follows: TGTGCCAGCAGCGTAGAGGGTCAAACGAACACTGAAGCTTTCTTT. It encodes CASSVEGQTNTEAFF.

This clonotype was observed a few times. This chain uses TRBV7-9 with TRBJ1-2; D may be TRBD1 (5 bases). Deletions cut 3 bases from V and 8 bases from J, with 13 bases between. This CDR3 has 13 residues. The germline V gene has CDR1 SEHNR and CDR2 FQNEAQ (reference sequence). CDR3 sequence: CASSLRLRGGYTF. CDR3 DNA sequence: TGTGCCAGCAGCTTGAGGCTAAGGGGAGGCTACACCTTC.

In its sample, this clonotype was seen a few times. The chain couples TRBV7-7 to TRBJ2-7, with D possibly being TRBD2 (5 bases). This CDR3 region has 14 residues. Germline lookup yields CDR1 SSHAT and CDR2 FNYEAQ (reference sequence). V was shortened by 5 bases and J by 6 bases, with 17 bases between the two germline ends. The CDR3 DNA follows: TGTGCCAGCAGCCCCGAGGGTGGGAGCTCCGAGCAGTACTTC. It is translated as CASSPEGGSSEQYF.

This chain joins TRBV29-1 and TRBJ1-1; perhaps TRBD1 as D (5 bases). This CDR3 contains 13 residues. Germline loops: CDR1 SQVTM, CDR2 ANQGSEA. With 6 bases removed from V and 2 bases from J, the gap between germline ends came to 13 bases. The CDR3 reads CSVGRGRNTEAFF. The CDR3 nucleotides are TGCAGCGTAGGGCGGGGCAGAAACACTGAAGCTTTCTTT.

This clonotype was detected only a few times. The V and J genes are TRBV20-1 and TRBJ2-7; 8 bases line up with TRBD1. The CDR3 sequence is 13 residues long. V lost 6 bases to trimming and J lost 2 bases; unmatched junction nucleotides: 6. Germline V gene lookup returns CDR1 DFQATT and CDR2 SNEGSKA (reference sequence). DNA of the CDR3: TGCAGTGCCGTGGACAGGGCCACCTACGAGCAGTACGTC. This codes for CSAVDRATYEQYV.

The V call is TRBV7-9, the J call TRBJ2-2; TRBD1 is a possible D gene (5 bases). The CDR3 has 16 residues. V gave up 6 bases and J gave up 4 bases, with 18 bases separating them. Germline CDR1 SEHNR, CDR2 FQNEAQ (reference sequence). The CDR3 spells CASSLRGQGTTGELFF. The CDR3, as DNA: TGTGCCAGCAGTTTAAGGGGCCAGGGTACCACCGGGGAGCTGTTTTTT.

This clonotype was found a few times. The J gene is TRBJ2-7, the V gene TRBV4-3; 7 positions agree with TRBD2. The CDR3 extends over 14 amino acids. CDR1 LGHNA and CDR2 YSLEER come from the germline V gene. With 3 bases clipped from V and 6 bases from J, the junction kept 8 bases outside the gene matches. The chain's CDR3 is CASSQRSGGGEQYF. CDR3 coding DNA: TGCGCCAGCAGCCAGAGAAGTGGGGGGGGCGAGCAGTACTTC.

The table lists this clonotype with a few counts. This chain links TRBV6-2 or TRBV6-3 with TRBJ1-5; the D is unclear. The CDR3 covers 12 residues. Germline CDR1 reads MNHEY; CDR2 reads SVGEGT. The V end lost 8 bases, the J end lost 0 bases, and 5 bases lay between the germline ends. CDR3 loop: CASRSSNQPQHF. CDR3 coding DNA: TGTGCCAGCCGCAGTAGCAATCAGCCCCAGCATTTT.

This clonotype was recorded a few times. The CDR3 reads CASSFGLRGNTIYF. The CDR3, as DNA: TGTGCCAGCAGCTTTGGGCTGCGTGGAAACACCATATATTTT. V and J are TRBV7-2 and TRBJ1-3; D not resolved. Per germline, CDR1 SGHTA and CDR2 FQGNSA. The V end was cut by 3 bases, the J end by 3 bases, with 9 bases between. This CDR3 has 14 residues.

This clonotype has just a few counts. This chain uses TRBV24-1 with TRBJ2-5, with D possibly TRBD1 on 6 matching bases. This CDR3 is built from 13 residues. Germline V gene lookup returns CDR1 KGHDR and CDR2 SFDVKD. V dropped 4 bases and J dropped 5 bases, with 10 bases sitting between them. CDR3 residues: CATSDDTGETQYF. In nucleotides, the CDR3 is TGTGCCACCAGTGACGACACAGGGGAGACCCAGTACTTC.

The J gene is TRBJ2-7, the V gene TRBV6-5, with TRBD1 identical over 8 bases. The CDR3 is 12 amino acids. Trimming cost V 6 bases and J 6 bases; bases outside gene matches: 4. Germline CDR1 is MNHEY and CDR2 is SVGAGI. Here the CDR3 DNA reads TGTGCCAGCAGCCGGACAGGGATCGAGCAGTACGTC. Protein product: CASSRTGIEQYV.

This clonotype came up many times. V gene TRBV5-6 combines with J gene TRBJ2-3, with D tentatively TRBD2 (7 bases). The germline gives CDR1 SGHDT, CDR2 YYEEEE. The CDR3 length is 15 residues. V lost 2 bases and J lost 3, with 13 bases in between. This CDR3 reads CASSFDRRGTDTQYF. CDR3 nucleotide sequence: TGTGCCAGCAGCTTCGACAGGCGGGGGACAGATACGCAGTATTTT.